The present TCR beta chain was sequenced within a study of blood T cell repertoires in COVID-19. Study details: COVID-19 samples, acute and convalescent, were from the United States, Italy and Spain. Sample material is recorded as cDNA or gDNA derived from T cells, B-cell-depleted T cells, or PBMCs.

This clone was seen once. Looked up from germline, CDR1 is SGDLS and CDR2 is YYNGEE. CDR3 length: 14 residues. V gave up 1 base and J gave up 3 bases, with 8 bases separating them. Original data processing: Amplified reference gene primers provided the basis for estimating nucleated cell counts. Sequencing used immunoSEQ multiplex PCR; TCRdb keeps in-frame clones, though not all of them. The V and J calls and clone size come from that table; D and trimming were worked out from the DNA. The sample carries roughly 32,000 clones, over 75% recorded once. The source material was peripheral blood. V is TRBV9 and J is TRBJ2-1; TRBD1 is a possible D gene (6 bases). This sequence originates from a man in his sixties with active COVID-19. The CDR3 loop reads CASSVTGNYNEQFF. DNA for the CDR3: TGTGCCAGCAGCGTAACAGGGAACTACAATGAGCAGTTCTTC.